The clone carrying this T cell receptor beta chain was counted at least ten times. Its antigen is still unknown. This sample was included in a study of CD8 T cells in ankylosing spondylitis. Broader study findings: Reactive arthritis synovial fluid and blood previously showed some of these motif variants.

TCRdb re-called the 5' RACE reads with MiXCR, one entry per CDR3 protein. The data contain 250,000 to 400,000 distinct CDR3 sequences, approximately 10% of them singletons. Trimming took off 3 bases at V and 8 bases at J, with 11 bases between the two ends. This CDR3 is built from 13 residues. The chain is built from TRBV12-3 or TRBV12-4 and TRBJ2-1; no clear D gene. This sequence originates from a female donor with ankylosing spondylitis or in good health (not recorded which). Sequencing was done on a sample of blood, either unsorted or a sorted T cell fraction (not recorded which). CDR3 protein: CASSLVASHEQFF. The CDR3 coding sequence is TGTGCCAGCAGTTTGGTGGCCAGCCATGAGCAGTTCTTC.